What follows are 18 T cell receptor beta chains derived from one specimen sequenced in a study of blood T cell repertoires in COVID-19. TCRdb's copy holds only in-frame clones and misses some; the assay was immunoSEQ multiplex PCR. The sample holds about 480,000 clones, 88% seen once. Source material: PBMCs or T cells enriched from blood (not recorded which). The receptor set was obtained from a woman in her thirties or forties who had recovered from COVID-19.

The chain recombines TRBV5-4 with TRBJ2-1; 10 bases fit TRBD2. CDR1 and CDR2 from the germline V gene are SGHNT and YYREEE (reference sequence). The CDR3 runs to 16 residues. J was trimmed by 8 bases and V by 4 bases; bases with no gene match: 12. The CDR3 region is CASSVRLAGGRDEQFF. The CDR3 coding sequence is TGTGCCAGCAGCGTCCGGTTAGCGGGAGGTCGCGATGAGCAGTTCTTC.

The chain combines TRBV6-5 with TRBJ2-1; a possible D gene is TRBD2 (6 bases). Germline assignment: CDR1 MNHEY and CDR2 SVGAGI. The CDR3 contains 12 residues. The V gene lost 2 bases and the J gene lost 9 bases, with 8 bases spanning the gap. Here the CDR3 reads CASSYGGTEQFF. CDR3 DNA: TGTGCCAGCAGTTACGGCGGGACTGAGCAGTTCTTC.

As for this clone: Additional DNA sequences in this sample encode the identical CDR3. The CDR3 DNA is TGTGCCACCAGTGATCCGAGTACAGATACGCAGTATTTT. This codes for CATSDPSTDTQYF. The gene calls are TRBV24-1 and TRBJ2-3; D is uncertain. The CDR3 runs to 13 residues. Germline CDR1 is KGHDR and CDR2 is SFDVKD. With 3 bases removed from V and 3 bases from J, the gap between germline ends came to 6 bases.

The chain is built from TRBV6-2 or TRBV6-3 and TRBJ1-2, with unresolved D. The CDR3 extends over 17 amino acids. The V and J ends lost 0 bases and 8 bases respectively, with 22 bases between them. The V gene's germline CDR1 is MNHEY and CDR2 SVGEGT. The CDR3 protein is CASSYSYLVAPTGGYTF. CDR3 sequence (DNA): TGTGCCAGCAGTTACTCCTACCTTGTGGCCCCGACGGGAGGCTACACCTTC.

This chain joins TRBV4-1 and TRBJ1-2, with TRBD1 as a possible D gene (5 bases). Germline CDR1 and CDR2: MGHRA and YSYEKL. This CDR3 comprises 18 residues. Trimming cost V 1 base and J 1 base, with 19 bases left between them. The CDR3 sequence is CASSQVPNRRQINYGYTF. The CDR3 bases are TGCGCCAGCAGCCAAGTTCCCAATCGGAGACAGATTAACTATGGCTACACCTTC.

CDR3 sequence reads: CASSLEHNEKLFF. The CDR3 DNA sequence: TGTGCCAGCAGCTTGGAGCATAATGAAAAACTGTTTTTT. V and J are TRBV7-2 and TRBJ1-4; D remains unclear. The CDR3 totals 13 residues. CDR1 is SGHTA and CDR2 is FQGNSA in the germline V gene. Trimming took off 3 bases at V and 4 bases at J, with 6 bases between the two ends.

The chain joins TRBV19 to TRBJ2-4; 8 nucleotides line up with TRBD2. J gave up 0 bases and V 6 bases, and 4 bases lay outside the gene matches. Germline lookup yields CDR1 LNHDA and CDR2 SQIVND (reference sequence). This CDR3 contains 15 residues. The CDR3 is CASSGLARAKNIQYF. The CDR3 DNA reads as TGTGCCAGTAGCGGACTAGCTCGAGCCAAAAACATTCAGTACTTC.

V is TRBV4-1 and J is TRBJ1-2; D is possibly TRBD1 (6 bases). This CDR3 has 13 residues. The V end was cut by 2 bases, the J end by 8 bases, with 12 bases between. Germline V lookup: CDR1 MGHRA, CDR2 YSYEKL. This CDR3 reads CASSQTGLGGYTF. CDR3 in DNA: TGCGCCAGCAGCCAAACAGGGCTGGGAGGCTACACCTTC.

The J gene is TRBJ2-2, the V gene TRBV27; 9 bases map to TRBD2. This CDR3 contains 13 residues. Germline CDR1 is MNHEY and CDR2 is SMNVEV (reference sequence). The V gene end was trimmed by 11 bases and the J gene end by 2 bases; junction bases not matched to a gene: 3. CDR3 protein: CAAGGANTGELFF. The CDR3 nucleotides read TGTGCCGCGGGGGGGGCCAACACCGGGGAGCTGTTTTTT.

This clone was seen ten or more times. The genes are TRBV2 and TRBJ1-1; D gene unclear. This CDR3 is built from 12 residues. V was clipped by 11 bases and J by 7 bases, with 17 bases between them. CDR1 and CDR2 from the germline V gene are SNHLY and FYNNEI. The CDR3 spells CALGSTVSEAFF. CDR3 in DNA: TGTGCCCTCGGAAGTACAGTCAGTGAAGCTTTCTTT. The variable domain in full, with the rest retrieved from reference TRBV2 and TRBJ1-1, is EPEVTQTPSHQVTQMGQEVILRCVPISNHLYFYWYRQILGQKVEFLVSFYNNEISEKSEIFDDQFSVERPDGSNFTLKIRSTKLEDSAMYFCALGSTVSEAFFGQGTRLTVV.

The chain employs TRBV3-1 (or the pseudogene TRBV3-2) and TRBJ1-2; TRBD1 aligns across 7 bases. The CDR3 length is 14 residues. Germline-derived CDR1 and CDR2 are LGHDT and YNNKEL (reference sequence). V lost 3 bases and J lost 4; bases outside the gene matches: 5. CDR3 amino acids: CASSHTGTAYGYTF. CDR3 DNA sequence: TGTGCCAGCAGCCATACCGGGACAGCCTATGGCTACACCTTC.

J is TRBJ1-1 and V is TRBV21-1; TRBD1 is the table's D call and was not checked against the DNA. TRBV21-1 is a listed pseudogene. The CDR3 contains 15 residues. DNA for the CDR3: TGTGCCAGCTCTGAATGGGACAGGCGGAACACTGAAGCTTTCTTT. This encodes CASSEWDRRNTEAFF.

This chain connects TRBV29-1 to TRBJ2-3, with 7 positions matching TRBD2. The trim removed 4 bases at V and 0 bases at J, leaving 7 bases unmatched. The CDR3 has 15 residues. Germline-derived CDR1 and CDR2 are SQVTM and ANQGSEA. Here the CDR3 DNA reads TGCAGCGTTGCCGGTGGGAGGGCCAGCACAGATACGCAGTATTTT. Protein sequence: CSVAGGRASTDTQYF.

This clone occurred once. The V gene is TRBV6-6, the J gene TRBJ1-2; 10 bases fit TRBD1. The length of the CDR3 is 16 residues. In germline, CDR1 is MNHNY, CDR2 SVGAGI (reference sequence). Trimming at V came to 5 bases and at J to 0 bases, leaving 6 bases not matched to a gene. CDR3 sequence (DNA): TGTGCCAGCAGTCCCGGGACAGGGGCTACTAACTATGGCTACACCTTC. This sequence encodes CASSPGTGATNYGYTF.

In its sample, this clone was seen once. V usage is TRBV4-3 and J usage is TRBJ1-4; TRBD1 might be the D (6 bases). The CDR3 is 17 residues long. The ends were cut back, 0 bases at V and 5 bases at J, with 16 bases in the middle. Germline V gives CDR1 LGHNA, CDR2 YSLEER. The DNA of the CDR3 is TGCGCCAGCAGCCAAGATCACCCGTACAGGGAGAATGAAAAACTGTTTTTT. Translating gives CASSQDHPYRENEKLFF.

V gene TRBV6-5 combines with J gene TRBJ1-2; 9 bases line up with TRBD1. Trimming removed 5 bases from V and 6 bases from J; junction bases left unmatched: 10. The CDR3 consists of 15 residues. CDR1 is MNHEY and CDR2 is SVGAGI in the germline V gene. DNA for the CDR3: TGTGCCAGCAGTCAAAGGCCGGGACAGGGCCATGGCTACACCTTC. Protein product: CASSQRPGQGHGYTF.

The gene calls are TRBV5-1 and TRBJ1-2; 10 bases line up with TRBD1. CDR3 length equals 14 residues. With 3 bases clipped from V and 2 bases from J, the junction kept 1 base outside the gene matches. Looked up from germline, CDR1 is SGHRS and CDR2 is YFSETQ. The CDR3 region is CASSWGQGNYGYTF. DNA for the CDR3: TGCGCCAGCAGCTGGGGACAGGGGAACTATGGCTACACCTTC.

This clone was recorded only once. The V and J genes are TRBV19 and TRBJ2-3; 8 bases align to TRBD1. The CDR3 is 15 residues long. Germline values: CDR1 LNHDA, CDR2 SQIVND (reference sequence). V trimming: 7 bases; J trimming: 6 bases; junction bases outside the gene matches: 12. CDR3 residues: CASITGTGGADTQYF. Here the CDR3 DNA reads TGTGCCAGTATCACCGGGACAGGAGGTGCCGATACGCAGTATTTT.